This T cell receptor beta chain appears in the sequencing data of a study of spatial heterogeneity in lung cancer. Using its own MiXCR run on the 5' RACE reads, TCRdb lists one record per CDR3 protein. The sample contains approximately 52,000 distinct CDR3 sequences, less than 5.5% of which appear only once. This clonotype has at least ten counts. The CDR3 is 16 amino acids. Germline V gene sequence: CDR1 SGDLS, CDR2 YYNGEE. The V and J ends lost 0 bases and 2 bases respectively, with 12 bases between them. This sample's time point: sample taken at primary tumor resection. Unsorted tumor, nontumor lung tissue or cryopreserved PBMC supplied the whole RNA.

The sample here was PBMCs, taken at surgery. This receptor was identified in a male donor with early-stage non-small cell lung cancer. V usage is TRBV9 and J usage is TRBJ2-1; no clear D. In nucleotides, the CDR3 is TGTGCCAGCAGCGTAGAGGCGAGCCCCACCTACAATGAGCAGTTCTTC. It is translated as CASSVEASPTYNEQFF.